Included here is one TCR beta chain sequence, with context. Its target is not known. Only in-frame clones appear in the TCRdb table, and some are missing; sequencing was by immunoSEQ multiplex PCR. Here the sample spans 84,000 or so clones, 84% being singletons. The entry originates in a study of OX40 agonist ivuxolimab in advanced cancers. Study as a whole: Two cutaneous melanoma patients and one hepatocellular carcinoma patient, three in all, had partial responses. Findings and caveats of the study: Relative to CD4+, CD8+ T cells held more expanded clones on average.

The V gene's germline CDR1 is MDHEN and CDR2 SYDVKM. The CDR3 is 11 residues long. The ends were cut back, 8 bases at V and 4 bases at J, with 9 bases in the middle. The chain combines TRBV28 with TRBJ2-7, with a possible D match to TRBD2 (5 bases). The receptor comes from an adult with an advanced solid tumor such as melanoma, head and neck, liver or kidney cancer. The sample was CD4+ or CD8+ T cells sorted from blood, taken in a trial of the OX40 agonist ivuxolimab. CDR3 sequence (DNA): TGTGCCAGCTCCCGGAGGTACGAGCAGTACTTC. Amino acid sequence: CASSRRYEQYF.